The 20 T cell receptor beta chains listed next were all sequenced from one sample in a study of CD8+ T cells in alopecia areata. Following RNA extraction, reverse transcription yielded cDNA that acted as the sequencing template. TCRdb's table, derived via immunoSEQ multiplex PCR, lists solely in-frame clones and lacks some. Here the sample spans about 180,000 clones, about 66% being singletons. Sequencing was performed on CD8+ T cells sorted from blood, taken at week 0. These receptor sequences come from a human donor with alopecia areata.

This clone occurred once. V and J are TRBV6-6 and TRBJ1-1; the D is unclear. CDR3 length: 15 amino acids. Germline V gene sequence: CDR1 MNHNY, CDR2 SVGAGI (reference sequence). With 0 bases removed from V and 5 bases from J, the gap between germline ends came to 13 bases. The CDR3 sequence is CASSYSPGGGTEAFF. DNA of the CDR3: TGTGCCAGCAGTTACTCTCCGGGCGGAGGTACTGAAGCTTTCTTT.

The chain employs TRBV5-6 and TRBJ1-5, with D maybe TRBD1 (5 bases). In germline, CDR1 is SGHDT, CDR2 YYEEEE. This CDR3 region has 13 residues. V gave up 3 bases and J gave up 6 bases, with 10 bases separating them. The CDR3 is CASSSGGGQPQHF. The CDR3 DNA reads TGTGCCAGCAGCTCTGGGGGAGGTCAGCCCCAGCATTTT.

This clone was counted between two and nine times. This chain connects TRBV29-1 to TRBJ2-7; no clear D. The CDR3 runs 15 residues. Deletions cut 1 base from V and 4 bases from J, with 17 bases between. CDR1 is SQVTM and CDR2 is ANQGSEA in the germline V gene. CDR3 coding DNA: TGCAGCGTTGAAGCGGCTCCGAACGAGGCGTACGAGCAGTACTTC. The encoded protein is CSVEAAPNEAYEQYF.

The chain carries TRBV4-2 and TRBJ2-7, with 9 bases fitting TRBD2. CDR3 length: 17 residues. V lost 4 bases and J lost 2; bases outside the gene matches: 12. CDR1 is LGHNA, CDR2 YNFKEQ, per germline. The CDR3 is CASSRTLAGGMAYEQYF. The CDR3 DNA is TGTGCCAGCAGCCGAACACTAGCGGGCGGCATGGCCTACGAGCAGTACTTC.

The chain joins TRBV29-1 to TRBJ2-2; D possibly corresponds to TRBD2 (5 bases). This CDR3 has 15 amino acids. V was pared by 7 bases and J by 2 bases, with 17 bases between. Germline-derived CDR1 and CDR2 are SQVTM and ANQGSEA. The CDR3 region is CSAHSGKPNTGELFF. DNA for the CDR3: TGCAGCGCGCACTCCGGGAAACCCAACACCGGGGAGCTGTTTTTT.

The chain recombines TRBV2 with TRBJ2-3, with TRBD2 as a possible D gene (6 bases). From germline, CDR1 is SNHLY and CDR2 FYNNEI. The CDR3 has 12 residues. V was cut by 10 bases and J by 5 bases, with 13 bases left in between. CDR3 bases: TGTGCCACCGTTGGAGGGTTAGATACGCAGTATTTT. Its translation is CATVGGLDTQYF.

The chain couples TRBV7-9 to TRBJ2-4; D is unresolved. V lost 4 bases and J 0 bases, leaving 10 bases between the germline ends. CDR3 length: 15 residues. Germline assignment: CDR1 SEHNR and CDR2 FQNEAQ (reference sequence). CDR3 region: CASSSTQLAKNIQYF. The CDR3 region has the DNA TGTGCCAGCAGCTCGACACAGCTAGCCAAAAACATTCAGTACTTC.

This chain connects TRBV5-6 to TRBJ2-7; D is possibly TRBD2 (6 bases). The germline V gene encodes CDR1 SGHDT and CDR2 YYEEEE. The CDR3 runs to 15 residues. Trimming cost V 3 bases and J 4 bases, with 17 bases left between them. Written as DNA, the CDR3 is TGTGCCAGCAGCTCAGCCGGGACTTCAGGGTACGAGCAGTACTTC. Its translation: CASSSAGTSGYEQYF.

This chain uses TRBV27 with TRBJ2-7; the D gene is possibly TRBD1 (5 bases). The germline CDR1 and CDR2 sequences are MNHEY and SMNVEV (reference sequence). The V and J ends lost 2 bases and 6 bases respectively, with 14 bases between them. The CDR3 consists of 14 residues. Here the CDR3 DNA reads TGTGCCAGCAGTTTAGGACAAGGCGTCTTCGAGCAGTACTTC. Translated: CASSLGQGVFEQYF.

This clone was counted a few times. This chain uses TRBV4-1 with TRBJ2-3; 9 bases are a match to TRBD2. This CDR3 has 15 residues. The germline CDR1 and CDR2 sequences are MGHRA and YSYEKL. The V segment lost 2 bases and the J segment 7 bases; nucleotides outside the gene matches: 7. CDR3 in amino acids: CASSQLAGHANTQYF. The CDR3, as DNA: TGCGCCAGCAGCCAACTAGCGGGGCATGCGAATACGCAGTATTTT.

The rearrangement links TRBV27 to TRBJ2-1; D gene uncertain. V lost 0 bases, J lost 7 bases, and 4 bases lay in between. Per germline, CDR1 MNHEY and CDR2 SMNVEV (reference sequence). This CDR3 has 12 amino acids. The CDR3 loop reads CASSLSRNEQFF. CDR3 bases: TGTGCCAGCAGTTTATCTCGGAATGAGCAGTTCTTC.

The J gene is TRBJ1-3, the V gene TRBV6-4; D not resolved. The CDR3 totals 11 residues. In germline, CDR1 is MRHNA, CDR2 SNTAGT. V gave up 4 bases and J gave up 5 bases, with 3 bases separating them. The CDR3 reads CASSGRNTIYF. The CDR3 nucleotides are TGTGCCAGCAGTGGGCGAAACACCATATATTTT.

This chain joins TRBV11-2 and TRBJ1-1; the D gene is possibly TRBD1 (6 bases). The V and J ends lost 4 bases and 2 bases respectively, with 11 bases between them. The CDR3 has 14 amino acids. Germline V CDR1 and CDR2: SGHAT, FQNNGV. CDR3 in amino acids: CASSSRTANTEAFF. CDR3 nucleotide sequence: TGTGCCAGCAGCTCCCGGACAGCCAACACTGAAGCTTTCTTT.

The genes are TRBV13 and TRBJ2-1, with D possibly TRBD2 on 6 matching bases. CDR1 is PRHDT and CDR2 is FYEKMQ in the germline V gene (reference sequence). CDR3 length: 13 amino acids. V was clipped by 5 bases and J by 7 bases, with 12 bases between them. CDR3 nucleotides: TGTGCCAGCAGCCTCAGTGGGGGGAATGAGCAGTTCTTC. Residues: CASSLSGGNEQFF.

The chain has TRBV6-5 and TRBJ1-1; D possibly corresponds to TRBD1 (5 bases). Trimming removed 0 bases at V and 6 bases at J, with 11 bases between. Germline V CDR1 and CDR2: MNHEY, SVGAGI. The CDR3 is 14 amino acids. The CDR3 nucleotides are TGTGCCAGCAGTTACTCTCCAGGGAAGGCTGAAGCTTTCTTT. Translated, it gives CASSYSPGKAEAFF.

The J gene is TRBJ2-7, the V gene TRBV29-1, with D perhaps matching TRBD1 or TRBD2 (7 bases each). Trimming pared 4 bases from V and 3 bases from J, leaving 19 bases between. Germline V CDR1 and CDR2: SQVTM, ANQGSEA. The CDR3 has 15 residues. CDR3 loop: CSVARSGTEIYEQYF. The CDR3 DNA reads as TGCAGCGTTGCCCGAAGCGGGACAGAGATCTACGAGCAGTACTTC.

The chain couples TRBV15 to TRBJ2-4; 10 positions agree with TRBD2. Germline CDR1 LNHNV, CDR2 YYDKDF (reference sequence). This CDR3 comprises 17 residues. The V gene end was trimmed by 3 bases and the J gene end by 1 base; junction bases not matched to a gene: 6. The CDR3 sequence is CATSSRSGGEAKNIQYF. In DNA, the CDR3 is TGTGCCACCAGCAGTCGGAGCGGGGGGGAGGCCAAAAACATTCAGTACTTC. The full variable domain, rest sourced from reference TRBV15 and TRBJ2-4, is DAMVIQNPRYQVTQFGKPVTLSCSQTLNHNVMYWYQQKSSQAPKLLFHYYDKDFNNEADTPDNFQSRRPNTSFCFLDIRSPGLGDTAMYLCATSSRSGGEAKNIQYFGAGTRLSVL.

This clone was observed a few times. V is TRBV28 and J is TRBJ2-5; maybe TRBD1 (6 bases). Germline V lookup: CDR1 MDHEN, CDR2 SYDVKM. This CDR3 is 15 amino acids long. V was clipped by 6 bases and J by 0 bases, with 14 bases between them. The CDR3 here is CASSPAQGHQETQYF. CDR3 nucleotides: TGTGCCAGCAGCCCTGCCCAGGGGCACCAAGAGACCCAGTACTTC.

The rearrangement links TRBV28 to TRBJ2-2; D is perhaps TRBD1 or TRBD2 (5 bases each). V gave up 6 bases and J gave up 3 bases, with 11 bases separating them. Germline V CDR1 and CDR2: MDHEN, SYDVKM. The CDR3 runs 14 residues. The CDR3 bases are TGTGCCAGCAGCCGCGAGGGGTACACCGGGGAGCTGTTTTTT. Residues: CASSREGYTGELFF.

The chain carries TRBV30 and TRBJ1-5; 8 bases map to TRBD1. The CDR3 is 15 residues long. CDR1 is GTSNPN, CDR2 SVGIG, per germline (reference sequence). Trimming removed 3 bases from V and 7 bases from J; junction bases left unmatched: 11. The CDR3, as DNA: TGTGCCTGGAGCCTATCGGACAGGGCCGGGCAGCCCCAGCATTTT. Its protein is CAWSLSDRAGQPQHF.